One and the same sample provided the 18 T cell receptor beta chains below, sequenced in a study of shared clonotypes between healthy human individuals. The protocol was immunoSEQ multiplex PCR, while the TCRdb copy is restricted to in-frame clones and leaves out a portion. The table has 550,000 to 700,000 clones, around 78% seen once; the top ten hold more than 1.5%. The sequenced material came from memory CD4+ T cells sorted from blood. Subset: CD45RA-negative fraction. The receptors derive from a woman aged 25 to 39 in good health.

The chain employs TRBV28 and TRBJ2-7; 9 nucleotides match TRBD2. The CDR3 loop spans 15 amino acids. Germline CDR1 MDHEN, CDR2 SYDVKM. V shed 7 bases, J shed 6 bases, and the junction held 13 bases outside the gene matches. The CDR3 sequence is CASNRLADLFREQYF. The DNA of the CDR3 is TGTGCCAGCAACCGACTAGCGGACCTGTTTCGCGAGCAGTACTTC.

The chain couples TRBV7-9 to TRBJ2-7; D tentatively fits TRBD1 or TRBD2 (5 bases each). V was clipped by 3 bases and J by 6 bases, with 12 bases between them. CDR1 and CDR2 from the germline V gene are SEHNR and FQNEAQ (reference sequence). The CDR3 spans 13 residues. CDR3 sequence reads: CASSLKGTTEQYF. CDR3 bases: TGTGCCAGCAGCTTGAAAGGGACCACCGAGCAGTACTTC.

The chain recombines TRBV21-1 with TRBJ2-6; TRBD2 is taken as the D call from the table, unchecked against the DNA. TRBV21-1 is annotated as a pseudogene. The CDR3 consists of 18 residues. The CDR3 nucleotides are TGTGCCAGCAGCAAAGTTAGGACTTCCAGCTCTGGGGCCAACGTCCTGACTTTC. It is translated as CASSKVRTSSSGANVLTF.

This chain links TRBV6-9 with TRBJ1-5; 8 bases line up with TRBD1. CDR3 length: 15 residues. From germline, CDR1 is MNHGY and CDR2 SVAAGI. Trimming took 5 bases from V and 10 from J; bases not matched to a gene: 13. CDR3 amino acids: CASSVIGTGDVPQHF. The CDR3 region has the DNA TGTGCCAGCAGTGTAATAGGGACAGGAGACGTTCCCCAGCATTTT.

The chain joins TRBV25-1 to TRBJ2-7, with 7 bases that match TRBD1. The CDR3 sequence is 16 residues long. The V gene end was trimmed by 4 bases and the J gene end by 7 bases; junction bases not matched to a gene: 16. The germline V gene encodes CDR1 MGHDK and CDR2 SYGVNS. CDR3 nucleotides: TGTGCCAGCAGTGTGACCGCGACAGGGCCCGCTGGGGAGCAGTACTTC. As protein: CASSVTATGPAGEQYF.

V usage is TRBV27 and J usage is TRBJ2-3; D remains ambiguous. The V end was cut by 4 bases, the J end by 4 bases, with 12 bases between. The germline CDR1 and CDR2 sequences are MNHEY and SMNVEV (reference sequence). CDR3 length: 14 residues. The CDR3 sequence: CASSSSPVADTQYF. In DNA, the CDR3 is TGTGCCAGCAGTTCATCCCCGGTGGCAGATACGCAGTATTTT.

This chain links TRBV28 with TRBJ2-3; D is unclear. The CDR3 contains 13 residues. Trimming left V 7 bases short and J 0 bases short, with 8 bases between. CDR1 MDHEN and CDR2 SYDVKM come from the germline V gene. The CDR3 loop reads CASTGGSTDTQYF. For the CDR3, the DNA is TGTGCCAGCACGGGCGGAAGCACAGATACGCAGTATTTT.

This chain joins TRBV5-8 and TRBJ1-5; D remains unclear. This CDR3 is 15 amino acids long. V shed 1 base and J shed 2 bases, with 10 bases lying between them. CDR1 is SGHTS and CDR2 is YDEGEE in the germline V gene. The CDR3 is CASSLHGAGNQPQHF. CDR3 in DNA: TGTGCCAGCAGCTTGCACGGAGCGGGCAATCAGCCCCAGCATTTT. The full variable domain, rest sourced from reference TRBV5-8 and TRBJ1-5, is EAGVTQSPTHLIKTRGQQATLRCSPISGHTSVYWYQQALGLGLQFLLWYDEGEERNRGNFPPRFSGRQFPNYSSELNVNALELEDSALYLCASSLHGAGNQPQHFGDGTRLSIL.

The chain couples TRBV28 to TRBJ2-7; D is perhaps TRBD1 or TRBD2 (5 bases each). This CDR3 comprises 14 residues. The germline V gene encodes CDR1 MDHEN and CDR2 SYDVKM. The CDR3 reads CAVAKWDGHAEQYF. CDR3 DNA: TGTGCGGTGGCCAAGTGGGACGGACACGCCGAGCAGTACTTC. Together with reference TRBV28 and TRBJ2-7, the CDR3 gives the full variable domain: DVKVTQSSRYLVKRTGEKVFLECVQDMDHENMFWYRQDPGLGLRLIYFSYDVKMKEKGDIPEGYSVSREKKERFSLILESASTNQTSMYLCAVAKWDGHAEQYFGPGTRLTVT.

The chain couples TRBV19 to TRBJ2-1; 9 bases fit TRBD2. The CDR3 totals 14 residues. CDR1 LNHDA and CDR2 SQIVND come from the germline V gene (reference sequence). V dropped 4 bases and J dropped 8; count of bases not matched to a gene: 6. The CDR3 protein is CASSSGRENDEQFF. The CDR3 DNA reads as TGTGCCAGTAGTAGCGGGAGGGAGAATGATGAGCAGTTCTTC. Based on the CDR3 plus reference TRBV19 and TRBJ2-1, the full variable domain is DGGITQSPKYLFRKEGQNVTLSCEQNLNHDAMYWYRQDPGQGLRLIYYSQIVNDFQKGDIAEGYSVSREKKESFPLTVTSAQKNPTAFYLCASSSGRENDEQFFGPGTRLTVL.

The rearrangement uses TRBV25-1 and TRBJ2-5; TRBD2 is a possible D gene (7 bases). Trimming removed 3 bases from V and 5 bases from J, with 19 bases in between. The CDR3 covers 16 residues. The germline V gene has CDR1 MGHDK and CDR2 SYGVNS. The CDR3 DNA reads TGTGCCAGCAGTGAGGGGACTACCGGGGGCCAGGAGACCCAGTACTTC. Encoded protein: CASSEGTTGGQETQYF.

This chain's CDR3 is CASSRIAGGAEAFF. The CDR3 DNA reads TGCGCCAGCAGCCGCATTGCGGGTGGCGCTGAAGCTTTCTTT. The chain is built from TRBV5-1 and TRBJ1-1; D is unclear. V shed 4 bases and J shed 6 bases, with 16 bases lying between them. Per germline, CDR1 SGHRS and CDR2 YFSETQ. CDR3 length: 14 amino acids.

This clone occurred many times. This chain joins TRBV10-2 and TRBJ2-1; either TRBD1 or TRBD2 may fit D (6 bases each). Germline CDR1 and CDR2: WSHSY and SAAADI. This CDR3 has 13 residues. V lost 5 bases and J 9 bases, leaving 14 bases between the germline ends. The CDR3 reads CASSLQGGGEQFF. The CDR3 coding sequence is TGCGCCAGCAGTTTACAGGGAGGAGGTGAGCAGTTCTTC.

CDR3 protein: CASSSGAFGLGNTIYF. In nucleotides, the CDR3 is TGCGCCAGCAGCTCGGGGGCTTTTGGACTTGGAAACACCATATATTTT. The chain recombines TRBV5-1 with TRBJ1-3, with D perhaps matching TRBD1 (6 bases). The CDR3 extends over 16 amino acids. Trimming left V 3 bases short and J 3 bases short, with 16 bases between. Germline V gene data show CDR1 as SGHRS and CDR2 as YFSETQ.

This chain uses TRBV28 with TRBJ2-3, with TRBD2 as a possible D gene (5 bases). The length of the CDR3 is 11 residues. V was shortened by 8 bases and J by 6 bases, with 9 bases between the two germline ends. CDR1 MDHEN and CDR2 SYDVKM come from the germline V gene. The CDR3 here is CASGRVDTQYF. CDR3 sequence (DNA): TGTGCCAGCGGGCGGGTGGATACGCAGTATTTT.

The chain uses TRBV14 and TRBJ2-7; TRBD2 matches 10 bases. Germline-derived CDR1 and CDR2 are SGHDN and FVKESK. V lost 5 bases and J lost 5; bases outside the gene matches: 3. The CDR3 has 13 amino acids. For the CDR3, the DNA is TGTGCCAGCAGCGTGCTAGCGGGAGACGAGCAGTACTTC. This encodes CASSVLAGDEQYF.

The chain joins TRBV29-1 to TRBJ2-7; perhaps TRBD1 as D (6 bases). Germline lookup yields CDR1 SQVTM and CDR2 ANQGSEA. CDR3 length: 12 amino acids. V lost 5 bases and J lost 3, with 11 bases in between. The CDR3 protein is CSVQTGFYEQYF. In DNA form, the CDR3 reads TGCAGCGTTCAGACAGGATTCTACGAGCAGTACTTC.

In its sample, this clone was seen many times. The chain has TRBV6-5 and TRBJ2-3; tentative D call: TRBD2 (6 bases). Germline CDR1 is MNHEY and CDR2 is SVGAGI. The CDR3 has 15 amino acids. V lost 9 bases, J lost 2 bases, and 18 bases lay in between. DNA of the CDR3: TGTGCCAGTGGGGAGGAGTACCCGAACACAGATACGCAGTATTTT. Its protein is CASGEEYPNTDTQYF.